A single sample is the source of the 23 T cell receptor beta chains below, sequenced in a study of early T cells in non-severe SARS-CoV-2 infection. Each CDR3 protein is one row after TCRdb ran MiXCR on the 5' RACE reads. The table has some 80,000 distinct CDR3 sequences, around 12% seen once; the top ten hold about a sixth. Material: whole blood, obtained at baseline. The receptor source for this set is an adult who was a healthcare worker with PCR-confirmed SARS-CoV-2 infection or an uninfected control (not recorded which). The donor label of this sample is uncertain.

This clonotype has ten or more counts. The chain links TRBV15 to TRBJ2-7; 7 bases map to TRBD1. The germline V gene has CDR1 LNHNV and CDR2 YYDKDF (reference sequence). V shed 3 bases and J 4 bases; nucleotides not matched to a gene: 15. The CDR3 has 17 residues. For the CDR3, the DNA is TGTGCCACCAGCAGGAGCCGAGACAGGGTTAGTTCGTACGAGCAGTACTTC. As protein: CATSRSRDRVSSYEQYF.

This clonotype was found many times. The chain uses TRBV12-5 and TRBJ2-3; the D is unclear. V was clipped by 1 base and J by 6 bases, with 8 bases between them. The V gene's germline CDR1 is LGHNT and CDR2 FRNRAP. The CDR3 loop spans 13 amino acids. CDR3 nucleotide sequence: TGTGCTAGTGGTTTGGGGGGTGTGGATACGCAGTATTTT. Translating it yields CASGLGGVDTQYF.

Within the sample, this clonotype is medium-sized. The chain employs TRBV7-2 and TRBJ1-1; D gene uncertain. The V gene lost 1 base and the J gene lost 10 bases, with 10 bases spanning the gap. This CDR3 has 12 residues. Germline V gene lookup returns CDR1 SGHTA and CDR2 FQGNSA. The CDR3: CASSLGPRAAFF. CDR3 DNA: TGTGCCAGCAGCTTAGGTCCCCGCGCAGCTTTCTTT.

The DNA of the CDR3 is TGTGCCAGCAGCGTAGGTGGCTCCTACAATGAGCAGTTCTTC. Translated, it gives CASSVGGSYNEQFF. The chain combines TRBV9 with TRBJ2-1; D is uncertain. Germline-derived CDR1 and CDR2 are SGDLS and YYNGEE. Trimming removed 0 bases at V and 0 bases at J, with 4 bases between. The CDR3 length is 14 residues.

This clonotype turned up a few times. The chain links TRBV7-9 to TRBJ2-5; the D gene could be TRBD1 or TRBD2 (5 bases each). The CDR3 runs 15 residues. Trimming took off 1 base at V and 1 base at J, with 10 bases between the two ends. Germline V gene lookup returns CDR1 SEHNR and CDR2 FQNEAQ (reference sequence). CDR3: CASSLGLGAQETQYF. In DNA, the CDR3 is TGTGCCAGCAGCTTAGGGCTCGGGGCCCAAGAGACCCAGTACTTC.

J is TRBJ2-4 and V is TRBV28, with D tentatively TRBD1 (6 bases). CDR1 MDHEN and CDR2 SYDVKM come from the germline V gene. V was pared by 3 bases and J by 3 bases, with 15 bases between. The CDR3 runs 16 residues. CDR3 in DNA: TGTGCCAGCAGTTTGGGGACAAGCTATTACAAAAACATTCAGTACTTC. Amino acids: CASSLGTSYYKNIQYF.

This clonotype was detected a few times. The V and J genes are TRBV20-1 and TRBJ1-1; D is uncertain. Germline CDR1 reads DFQATT; CDR2 reads SNEGSKA (reference sequence). This CDR3 contains 14 residues. Trimming removed 0 bases from V and 6 bases from J, with 14 bases in between. CDR3 coding DNA: TGCAGTGCTAGAGATCGGGTAGGGAAGGCTGAAGCTTTCTTT. Translation: CSARDRVGKAEAFF.

The chain uses TRBV6-6 and TRBJ2-2; the D gene is possibly TRBD1 (5 bases). The CDR3 loop spans 14 amino acids. V lost 6 bases and J lost 2, with 10 bases in between. Germline V lookup: CDR1 MNHNY, CDR2 SVGAGI (reference sequence). The CDR3 DNA sequence: TGTGCCAGCAGGGGCAGGGAAAACACCGGGGAGCTGTTTTTT. It codes for CASRGRENTGELFF.

The sample holds many counts of this clonotype. This sequence joins TRBV18 and TRBJ2-3; the D gene is possibly TRBD2 (6 bases). V was cut by 4 bases and J by 2 bases, with 19 bases left in between. Looked up from germline, CDR1 is KGHSH and CDR2 is LQKENI. The CDR3 runs to 17 residues. The DNA of the CDR3 is TGTGCCAGCTCACGTAATAGGCTAGCGAGCTCCACAGATACGCAGTATTTT. Translated, it gives CASSRNRLASSTDTQYF.

The chain uses TRBV29-1 and TRBJ2-7; a possible D gene is TRBD1 (6 bases). Germline lookup yields CDR1 SQVTM and CDR2 ANQGSEA. The CDR3 is 12 residues long. V shed 2 bases and J shed 4 bases, with 9 bases lying between them. CDR3 nucleotides: TGCAGCGTTGAACAGGGGAATTACGAGCAGTACTTC. It codes for CSVEQGNYEQYF.

This clonotype was seen many times. V gene TRBV25-1 combines with J gene TRBJ2-5; D is uncertain. This CDR3 contains 15 residues. V dropped 1 base and J dropped 1 base, with 10 bases sitting between them. The germline V gene has CDR1 MGHDK and CDR2 SYGVNS. In nucleotides, the CDR3 is TGTGCCAGCAGTGAATCCGGCCCCAGCCAAGAGACCCAGTACTTC. Its translation: CASSESGPSQETQYF.

This clonotype has a handful of counts. J is TRBJ2-1 and V is TRBV18; D uncertain. Germline CDR1 reads KGHSH; CDR2 reads LQKENI. The V gene lost 3 bases and the J gene lost 7 bases, with 4 bases spanning the gap. This CDR3 has 11 residues. For the CDR3, the DNA is TGTGCCAGCTCACCCCAAAATGAGCAGTTCTTC. This gives the protein CASSPQNEQFF.

This clonotype was detected only a few times. CDR3 DNA: TGTGCCAGCAGACCACAGGGGACCGTCTCTGGAAACACCATATATTTT. It encodes CASRPQGTVSGNTIYF. The chain employs TRBV6-2 or TRBV6-3 and TRBJ1-3, with 7 bases fitting TRBD1. The CDR3 runs to 16 residues. The germline V gene has CDR1 MNHEY and CDR2 SVGEGT. The V segment lost 6 bases and the J segment 0 bases; nucleotides outside the gene matches: 8.

This clonotype was picked up many times. The chain links TRBV12-3 or TRBV12-4 to TRBJ1-1; TRBD1 might be the D (5 bases). V lost 6 bases and J 0 bases, leaving 11 bases between the germline ends. The CDR3 runs 14 residues. CDR3 nucleotides: TGTGCCAGCAGCGGGGGTGCCATGAACACTGAAGCTTTCTTT. Translation gives CASSGGAMNTEAFF.

This sequence joins TRBV6-6 and TRBJ1-3, with 8 bases that match TRBD1. This CDR3 is 14 amino acids long. Unmatched junction bases numbered 2, after V lost 6 bases and J lost 1 base. Germline CDR1 MNHNY, CDR2 SVGAGI (reference sequence). The CDR3 is CASRRDRSGNTIYF. In nucleotides, the CDR3 is TGTGCCAGCAGAAGGGACAGGTCTGGAAACACCATATATTTT.

This clonotype came up many times. This chain uses TRBV15 with TRBJ2-3, with TRBD1 matching 8 bases. V trimming: 4 bases; J trimming: 1 base; junction bases outside the gene matches: 7. Germline V gives CDR1 LNHNV, CDR2 YYDKDF (reference sequence). The CDR3 is 16 residues long. This chain's CDR3 is CATSKRDRGGTDTQYF. CDR3 in DNA: TGTGCCACCAGCAAGCGAGACAGGGGCGGCACAGATACGCAGTATTTT.

This clonotype showed up many times. The chain recombines TRBV6-1 with TRBJ1-6; D not resolved. The CDR3 contains 15 residues. The V end was cut by 5 bases, the J end by 2 bases, with 10 bases between. The germline CDR1 and CDR2 sequences are MNHNS and SASEGT. For the CDR3, the DNA is TGTGCCAGCAGTCCGTCAGCAGCCTATAATTCACCCCTCCACTTT. It codes for CASSPSAAYNSPLHF.

This clonotype has at least ten counts. This rearrangement joins TRBV20-1 to TRBJ1-5, with 10 bases that match TRBD1. J was trimmed by 7 bases and V by 3 bases; bases with no gene match: 6. Germline lookup yields CDR1 DFQATT and CDR2 SNEGSKA (reference sequence). The length of the CDR3 is 14 residues. The DNA for the CDR3 is TGCAGTGCTAGGGAGGACAGGGGGTCACAGCCCCAGCATTTT. Translating it yields CSAREDRGSQPQHF.

This clonotype was detected many times. V usage is TRBV11-2 and J usage is TRBJ1-1; D not resolved. Trimming pared 0 bases from V and 1 base from J, leaving 6 bases between. Looked up from germline, CDR1 is SGHAT and CDR2 is FQNNGV. This CDR3 region has 14 residues. The CDR3 DNA reads as TGTGCCAGCAGCTTAGAGTTCAGGAACACTGAAGCTTTCTTT. It yields the protein CASSLEFRNTEAFF. Looking up the rest from reference TRBV11-2 and TRBJ1-1 gives the full variable domain: EAGVAQSPRYKIIEKRQSVAFWCNPISGHATLYWYQQILGQGPKLLIQFQNNGVVDDSQLPKDRFSAERLKGVDSTLKIQPAKLEDSAVYLCASSLEFRNTEAFFGQGTRLTVV.

CDR3 loop: CASSLSILAGGETQYF. CDR3 coding DNA: TGTGCCAGCAGCTTAAGCATTCTGGCGGGGGGGGAAACCCAGTACTTC. The chain has TRBV7-2 and TRBJ2-5; TRBD2 aligns across 9 bases. V trimming: 2 bases; J trimming: 8 bases; junction bases outside the gene matches: 12. CDR1 and CDR2 (germline): SGHTA, FQGNSA. The CDR3 contains 16 residues. Looking up the rest from reference TRBV7-2 and TRBJ2-5 gives the full variable domain: GAGVSQSPSNKVTEKGKDVELRCDPISGHTALYWYRQSLGQGLEFLIYFQGNSAPDKSGLPSDRFSAERTGGSVSTLTIQRTQQEDSAVYLCASSLSILAGGETQYFGPGTRLLVL.

This sequence joins TRBV4-1 and TRBJ2-3, with D possibly matching TRBD2 (5 bases). The CDR3 covers 17 residues. Germline CDR1 and CDR2: MGHRA and YSYEKL. The V gene lost 4 bases and the J gene lost 5 bases, with 22 bases spanning the gap. This chain's CDR3 is CASSLYQDSSGGDTQYF. CDR3 in DNA: TGCGCCAGCAGCCTATACCAGGACTCGTCAGGTGGAGATACGCAGTATTTT.

This clonotype came up a few times. This chain uses TRBV11-3 with TRBJ2-1; D call uncertain. Trimming took off 0 bases at V and 8 bases at J, with 8 bases between the two ends. The CDR3 spans 13 residues. From germline, CDR1 is SGHNT and CDR2 YENEEA. The DNA of the CDR3 is TGTGCCAGCAGCTTAGAGCCGTTCGATGAGCAGTTCTTC. Translating it yields CASSLEPFDEQFF.

This chain connects TRBV6-5 to TRBJ2-5; no clear D. This CDR3 is built from 16 residues. CDR1 is MNHEY and CDR2 is SVGAGI in the germline V gene. The germline V and J ends were trimmed by 0 bases and 1 base, with 12 bases remaining between them. The CDR3 is CASSYSMVGFQETQYF. CDR3 sequence (DNA): TGTGCCAGCAGTTACTCGATGGTGGGGTTCCAAGAGACCCAGTACTTC.